The T cell receptor (beta chain) under discussion was sequenced for a study of T cell repertoires in cytomegalovirus infection (dated by TCRdb to the late 2010s). With respect to the entire study: Peptide stimulations targeted recently identified HLA-C-restricted CMV epitopes, whose presentation resists viral immunomodulation, together with well-studied HLA-B-restricted epitopes. Donor HLA type was relevant to the analysis, because carriage of CMV infection together with the matching HLA type was indicated by public TCR beta signatures.

Concerning this clonotype: The antigen this receptor binds is unknown. No per-base quality is available; no much larger clone lies one base away.

V is pruned by 0 bases and J by 6 bases, leaving 3 bases of the junction without a gene match. The CDR3 holds 15 amino acids from the cysteine to the phenylalanine. Only the CDR3 region is kept as DNA, spanning 45 bases read in frame from base 1. As encoded in the germline V gene, CDR1 is SGHVS while CDR2 is FNYEAQ. Results the study describes overall, beyond this receptor: In both this cohort and an independent approximately 350-donor cohort, the cumulative frequency of public TCR beta family members distinguished carriers of CMV infection plus the relevant HLA type. The ex vivo response was dominated by HLA-C-restricted CMV-specific TCR beta clonotypes, and the single most frequent clonotype in two of eight donors was supplied by these HLA-C-restricted clonotypes.

The sequencing machine was an Illumina HiSeq 1500. TCRdb reprocessed the public reads (quality trimming at Q25 with fastp, clone calling with MiXCR) and kept in-frame beta chains. Every entry covers one CDR3 protein and lists the most common genes and DNA from its rows. In all, the sample holds 570,000 or so distinct CDR3 sequences, and roughly 43% of those were seen once. The top ten clonotypes cover 48% of the sample. Explained via the paper, the treatment or condition label denotes: in vitro stimulation with specific CMV peptide epitopes to enrich CMV-specific T cells. Sequenced material: cultured PBMCs, taken from culture after CMV antigen stimulation. Rearrangement joined TRBV7-6 to TRBJ2-5; TRBD2 aligns with 11 central bases. The sequence came from a human donor in good health (CMV status not recorded). Some clones in this sample may be carry-over from other donors' samples. The DNA is as follows: TGTGCCAGCAGCTTAGCGGGACTAGCGGCGAAGACCCAGTACTTC. It codes for CASSLAGLAAKTQYF.